This entry lists 3 T cell receptor beta chains sequenced from one sample in a study of blood T cell repertoires in COVID-19 (TCRdb year 2020). Libraries were built with the immunoSEQ multiplex PCR assay. Here the immuneACCESS table is served through TCRdb, limited to in-frame sequences with V and J called. Missing clones are a known gap in these copies; in checked studies unresolved V genes cover under half, and the rest lacks a known reason. The sample table contains 200,000 to 300,000 clones; only one count was recorded for around 87% of them. Of the sample, more than 4.5% is held by the ten largest clones. Sequenced sample: peripheral blood. The receptors were sampled from a woman in her sixties or seventies with COVID-19, enrolled during active disease.

The chain has TRBV3-1 (or the pseudogene TRBV3-2) and TRBJ2-7, with 7 nucleotides matching TRBD2. The CDR3 loop spans 15 amino acids. V trimming: 2 bases; J trimming: 2 bases; junction bases outside the gene matches: 6. Germline CDR1 reads LGHDT; CDR2 reads YNNKEL (reference sequence). The CDR3 region is CASSQRRGRTYEQYF. The CDR3 DNA reads TGTGCCAGCAGCCAACGGCGGGGGAGGACCTACGAGCAGTACTTC.

The chain joins TRBV6-1 to TRBJ1-3; a possible D gene is TRBD1 (5 bases). In germline, CDR1 is MNHNS, CDR2 SASEGT. Trimming took off 3 bases at V and 2 bases at J, with 8 bases between the two ends. The CDR3 is 14 residues long. CDR3 DNA: TGTGCCAGCAGTGAGTCAGGGACTGGAAACACCATATATTTT. Its translation: CASSESGTGNTIYF.

CDR3 in DNA: TGTGCCAGCAGCCGACAGGGGGGCAGGACCACTGAAGCTTTCTTT. It specifies CASSRQGGRTTEAFF. The J gene is TRBJ1-1, the V gene TRBV7-6; 9 nucleotides align to TRBD1. Germline V gene lookup returns CDR1 SGHVS and CDR2 FNYEAQ. V lost 5 bases and J lost 4; bases outside the gene matches: 8. This CDR3 has 15 residues.